This T cell receptor beta chain was recovered during a study of cytomegalovirus exposure and HLA in healthy donors (dated by TCRdb to 2017 to 2019). For the study in its entirety: A later analysis indicated that the 95 to 150 validation repertoires were generated on the platform also employed for the approximately 690 repertoires of the first cohort. The study was designed to test whether signatures of past pathogen exposure could be identified by cataloging public T cell receptors. A separate validation cohort of approximately 120 different subjects was used in addition to the 666-subject first cohort. High-throughput TCR immunosequencing, statistical association of individual TCRs with disease status, and machine learning were combined to predict cytomegalovirus infection status. The investigation overall reported the following: In a later analysis, TCRs clustered in the first cohort were found to also tend to co-occur in the roughly 110 validation repertoires, with roughly 93% of cluster scores above 0. A total of about 150 TCR beta chains were listed by the study as associated with cytomegalovirus. In vitro tests confirmed that a few of the cytomegalovirus-associated TCR beta chains recognize cytomegalovirus antigens. Most TCR sequences were seen in very few donors, while some public TCRs were found in many individuals. A later analysis had no HLA typing for the validation cohort, so co-occurrence there was scored across all 120 repertoires. The classifier was reported to diagnose cytomegalovirus status with high specificity and sensitivity in both the original and validation cohorts. It was suggested by the authors that the approach could potentially be generalized to other disease states and immunological phenotypes.

The CDR3 numbers 14 residues from cysteine through phenylalanine. Only the CDR3 region is kept as DNA, spanning 42 bases read in frame from base 1. Trimming costs V 4 bases and J 7 bases, and their ends lie 16 bases apart. Remarks on this clone: This clone's antigen is unknown. There are no base qualities to consult, and no much larger clone falls within one base.

The donors were included in the validation cohort of approximately 130 subjects, a group kept apart from the approximately 650-subject first cohort. Receptor amplification or capture employed the immunoSEQ multiplex PCR assay. In the paper's pipeline: To diagnose cytomegalovirus status from the catalog of TCR beta chain sequences, a statistical classification framework was built. TCRdb took this table from immuneACCESS and kept in-frame rearrangements with V and J called. Such tables lack part of the clones; where checked against another copy, unresolved V genes explain under half of the gap, and the rest is unexplained. For V, J and clone size, that table is used; D and trimming come from the DNA. The sample records about 400,000 clones, 86% of which are singletons. Under 0.9% of the sample rests with the top ten.

The sample comprised PBMCs. The TCR comes from a woman under 30 in good health and CMV-seronegative. The rearranged segments are TRBV23-1 and TRBJ1-1; too little of a D gene remains to name it. TRBV23-1 falls under the ORF class, with uncertain function. The base sequence is TGCGCCAGCAGTCGTTCCGGGAGAAGGTATGAAGCTTTCTTT. Its amino acids are CASSRSGRRYEAFF.